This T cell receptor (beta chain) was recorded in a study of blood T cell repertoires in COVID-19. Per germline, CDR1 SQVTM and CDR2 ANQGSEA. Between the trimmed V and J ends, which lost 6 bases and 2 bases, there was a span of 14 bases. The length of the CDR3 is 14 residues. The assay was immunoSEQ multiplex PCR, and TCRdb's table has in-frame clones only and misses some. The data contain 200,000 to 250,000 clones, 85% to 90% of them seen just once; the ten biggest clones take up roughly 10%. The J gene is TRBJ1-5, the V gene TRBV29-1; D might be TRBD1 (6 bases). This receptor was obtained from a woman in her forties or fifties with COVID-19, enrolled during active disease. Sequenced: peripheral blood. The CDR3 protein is CSVGAAGGNQPQHF. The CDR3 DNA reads TGCAGCGTGGGGGCCGCGGGGGGCAATCAGCCCCAGCATTTT. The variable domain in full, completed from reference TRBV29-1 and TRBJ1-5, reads SAVISQKPSRDICQRGTSLTIQCQVDSQVTMMFWYRQQPGQSLTLIATANQGSEATYESGFVIDKFPISRPNLTFSTLTVSNMSPEDSSIYLCSVGAAGGNQPQHFGDGTRLSIL.